Sequencing of this T cell receptor beta chain was carried out in a study of post-analysis software for immune sequencing data. Libraries were made from TCR beta cDNA, and they carried unique molecular identifiers. TCRdb re-called the PCR reads through MiXCR, storing one row per CDR3 protein. In the table there are around 700,000 distinct CDR3 sequences, around 64% of which are singletons. The sample was blood. The TCR sequence derives from a girl aged 2 to 10 with multiple sclerosis.

CDR3 bases: TGCAGTGCTAGAGATATCCAGGGTGCGGAAACTGAAGCTTTCTTT. It specifies CSARDIQGAETEAFF. The chain recombines TRBV20-1 with TRBJ1-1; D may be TRBD1 (5 bases). Germline-derived CDR1 and CDR2 are DFQATT and SNEGSKA (reference sequence). The CDR3 spans 15 residues. Trimming stripped 0 bases from V and 5 bases from J, with 16 bases between.